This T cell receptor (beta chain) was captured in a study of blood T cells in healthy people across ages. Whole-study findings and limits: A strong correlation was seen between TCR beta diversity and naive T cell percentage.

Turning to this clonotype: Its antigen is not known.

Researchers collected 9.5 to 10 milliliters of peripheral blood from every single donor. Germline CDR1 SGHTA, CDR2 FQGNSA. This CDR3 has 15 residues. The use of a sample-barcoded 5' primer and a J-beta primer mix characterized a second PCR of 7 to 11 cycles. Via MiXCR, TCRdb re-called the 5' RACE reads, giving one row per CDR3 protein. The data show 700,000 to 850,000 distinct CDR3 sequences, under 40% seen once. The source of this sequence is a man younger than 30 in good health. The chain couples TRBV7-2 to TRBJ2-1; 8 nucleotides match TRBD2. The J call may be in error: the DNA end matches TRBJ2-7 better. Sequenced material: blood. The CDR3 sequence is CASSLASGDYNEQYF. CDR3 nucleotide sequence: TGTGCCAGCAGCTTAGCTAGCGGGGACTACAATGAGCAGTACTTC.